This T cell receptor (beta chain) derives from a study of identical twins. The germline gives CDR1 SGHRS, CDR2 YFSETQ. The CDR3 loop spans 15 amino acids. Trimming took 2 bases from V and 3 from J; bases not matched to a gene: 7. TCRdb ran MiXCR on the 5' RACE reads and lists one entry per CDR3 protein. The data hold around 1.7 million distinct CDR3 sequences, with less than 35% observed a single time. The chain couples TRBV5-1 to TRBJ2-7, with TRBD2 identical over 8 bases. The specimen sequenced was cord blood. The TCR originated in a newborn girl in good health. The CDR3, as DNA: TGCGCCAGCAGCTTCTCAGCGGGGGACCTCTACGAGCAGTACTTC. Translation: CASSFSAGDLYEQYF.